The 17 T cell receptor beta chains listed next were all sequenced from one sample in a study of human T cells and chemical hapten exposure. The sample's time point: healthy volunteer bleed at 2 weeks. The study extracted total RNA from unfractionated whole blood. MiXCR, run by TCRdb on the RACE reads, gives a single entry per CDR3 protein. The sample carries tens of thousands of distinct CDR3 sequences, approximately 9% recorded once. Sequencing was done on a sample of whole blood. These receptors originate from a female donor in good health. Some clones in this sample may be carry-over from other donors' samples.

This clonotype was counted a few times. J is TRBJ2-5 and V is TRBV27; D remains unclear. Germline V gene lookup returns CDR1 MNHEY and CDR2 SMNVEV (reference sequence). This CDR3 has 15 amino acids. V lost 0 bases to trimming and J lost 4 bases, with 12 bases between them. The CDR3 coding sequence is TGTGCCAGCAGTTTATCGGCCGCATCGGTAGAGACCCAGTACTTC. Residues: CASSLSAASVETQYF.

This clonotype came up a few times. The V gene is TRBV6-2 or TRBV6-3, the J gene TRBJ1-2; 8 bases line up with TRBD1. CDR3 length: 11 residues. Per germline, CDR1 MNHEY and CDR2 SVGEGT. J lost 9 bases, V lost 6 bases, and 3 bases had no gene match. CDR3 DNA: TGTGCCAGCAGGACAGGGGAGAGCTACACCTTC. It specifies CASRTGESYTF.

The chain combines TRBV12-5 with TRBJ2-5, with 7 bases lining up with TRBD1. Germline V gives CDR1 LGHNT, CDR2 FRNRAP. J was trimmed by 1 base and V by 1 base; bases with no gene match: 3. The CDR3 runs 15 residues. CDR3 bases: TGTGCTAGTGGTTTGGACGGGACAGCCCAAGAGACCCAGTACTTC. Its translation is CASGLDGTAQETQYF. The complete variable domain, with remaining parts taken from reference TRBV12-5 and TRBJ2-5, reads DARVTQTPRHKVTEMGQEVTMRCQPILGHNTVFWYRQTMMQGLELLAYFRNRAPLDDSGMPKDRFSAEMPDATLATLKIQPSEPRDSAVYFCASGLDGTAQETQYFGPGTRLLVL.

This chain connects TRBV6-4 to TRBJ1-1; D is unresolved. The CDR3 loop spans 10 amino acids. The V end lost 4 bases, the J end lost 8 bases, and 5 bases lay between the germline ends. CDR1 is MRHNA and CDR2 is SNTAGT in the germline V gene. CDR3 sequence reads: CASSALEAFF. The CDR3 DNA reads as TGTGCCAGCAGTGCACTAGAAGCTTTCTTT.

Many counts were recorded for this clonotype. V is TRBV28 and J is TRBJ1-2, with unresolved D. Germline-derived CDR1 and CDR2 are MDHEN and SYDVKM. V lost 5 bases to trimming and J lost 0 bases, with 7 bases between them. The CDR3 is made up of 13 amino acids. Here the CDR3 DNA reads TGTGCCAGCAGTCTAACATCTAACTATGGCTACACCTTC. Translating gives CASSLTSNYGYTF.

This clonotype turned up a few times. The chain carries TRBV27 and TRBJ2-1, with D perhaps matching TRBD1 (7 bases). V was pared by 3 bases and J by 7 bases, with 10 bases between. The CDR3 consists of 13 residues. Germline CDR1 reads MNHEY; CDR2 reads SMNVEV (reference sequence). The CDR3, as DNA: TGTGCCAGCAGTTTTTCAGGGGGGAATGAGCAGTTCTTC. Translation gives CASSFSGGNEQFF.

The rearrangement uses TRBV7-2 and TRBJ1-5, with unresolved D. Trimming removed 0 bases from V and 7 bases from J, with 10 bases in between. The length of the CDR3 is 14 residues. In germline, CDR1 is SGHTA, CDR2 FQGNSA. The CDR3 protein is CASSLAHSGQPQHF. The CDR3 DNA reads TGTGCCAGCAGCTTAGCCCATTCTGGGCAGCCCCAGCATTTT.

Details on this clonotype: Compared with germline, one end of the junction differs, possibly owing to a read error. The chain is built from TRBV7-2 and TRBJ2-7; 8 bases map to TRBD1. Germline V lookup: CDR1 SGHTA, CDR2 FQGNSA. CDR3 length: 13 amino acids. CDR3 amino acids: CVSSSDRVWEQYF. The CDR3 coding sequence is TGTGTCAGCAGCTCGGACAGGGTCTGGGAGCAGTACTTC.

This clonotype was detected only a few times. V and J are TRBV29-1 and TRBJ1-4; D gene unclear. Trimming removed 0 bases from V and 4 bases from J, with 12 bases in between. CDR3 size: 15 residues. CDR1 SQVTM and CDR2 ANQGSEA come from the germline V gene. CDR3 amino acids: CSVEDDWAGNEKLFF. For the CDR3, the DNA is TGCAGCGTTGAAGATGACTGGGCCGGTAATGAAAAACTGTTTTTT. Using reference TRBV29-1 and TRBJ1-4 for the parts outside the CDR3, the full variable domain is SAVISQKPSRDICQRGTSLTIQCQVDSQVTMMFWYRQQPGQSLTLIATANQGSEATYESGFVIDKFPISRPNLTFSTLTVSNMSPEDSSIYLCSVEDDWAGNEKLFFGSGTQLSVL.

This clonotype has a handful of counts. The chain couples TRBV10-1 to TRBJ2-1; 11 bases agree with TRBD2. V gave up 1 base and J gave up 0 bases; unmatched junction bases: 20. The germline V gene encodes CDR1 WNHNN and CDR2 SYGVQD (reference sequence). This CDR3 contains 23 residues. Here the CDR3 DNA reads TGCGCCAGCAGTGAGTTTTTTTTACTAGGGACTAGCGGAACCGGCAGCTCCTACAATGAGCAGTTCTTC. It codes for CASSEFFLLGTSGTGSSYNEQFF.

In this sample, this clonotype turned up a few times. The rearrangement joins TRBV28 to TRBJ1-1; 7 bases line up with TRBD1. After removal of 1 base from V and 1 base from J, the junction contained 3 bases not matched to a gene. Germline assignment: CDR1 MDHEN and CDR2 SYDVKM. The CDR3 is made up of 15 amino acids. CDR3 sequence (DNA): TGTGCCAGCAGTTTATTAGGGACAGAGAACACTGAAGCTTTCTTT. Its protein product is CASSLLGTENTEAFF.

The chain links TRBV6-6 to TRBJ2-3, with D possibly being TRBD1 or TRBD2 (5 bases each). Trimming removed 2 bases from V and 2 bases from J, with 17 bases in between. The CDR3 totals 17 residues. CDR1 is MNHNY and CDR2 is SVGAGI in the germline V gene (reference sequence). CDR3 sequence reads: CASSYPQAGTFTDTQYF. The CDR3 nucleotides are TGTGCCAGCAGTTACCCCCAGGCAGGGACCTTCACAGATACGCAGTATTTT.

This clonotype was picked up a small number of times. The chain employs TRBV12-3 or TRBV12-4 and TRBJ1-4; a weak D match, TRBD1 (6 bases). This CDR3 comprises 15 residues. Trimming pared 5 bases from V and 3 bases from J, leaving 13 bases between. The CDR3 here is CASSRGGLANEKLFF. CDR3 in DNA: TGTGCCAGCAGTAGGGGGGGCCTGGCTAATGAAAAACTGTTTTTT.

The rearrangement links TRBV14 to TRBJ2-2; TRBD1 matches at 10 bases. This CDR3 spans 16 amino acids. J was trimmed by 4 bases and V by 4 bases; bases with no gene match: 6. Germline values: CDR1 SGHDN, CDR2 FVKESK. The CDR3 protein is CASSPGTGASTGELFF. The CDR3 DNA follows: TGTGCCAGCAGCCCCGGGACAGGGGCATCCACCGGGGAGCTGTTTTTT.

This clonotype has more than one count but fewer than ten. This chain links TRBV12-5 with TRBJ2-1; 8 positions agree with TRBD2. The J segment lost 0 bases and the V segment lost 6 bases, leaving 7 bases of the junction unmatched. CDR3 length equals 16 residues. Germline V gives CDR1 LGHNT, CDR2 FRNRAP. The CDR3 loop is CASGPTGGGSYNEQFF. CDR3 bases: TGTGCTAGTGGCCCCACCGGGGGGGGCTCCTACAATGAGCAGTTCTTC.

This clonotype was counted ten times or more. The J gene is TRBJ2-2, the V gene TRBV24-1; possibly TRBD1 for D (6 bases). Germline V gene data show CDR1 as KGHDR and CDR2 as SFDVKD. The CDR3 is 14 amino acids. Trimming shortened V by 6 bases and J by 5 bases, and 12 bases separated the two germline ends. CDR3: CATSWGTQTGELFF. Here the CDR3 DNA reads TGTGCCACCAGTTGGGGGACACAAACCGGGGAGCTGTTTTTT.

This clonotype was detected only a few times. The rearrangement links TRBV2 to TRBJ1-5; 10 bases line up with TRBD1. This CDR3 comprises 13 residues. V lost 7 bases to trimming and J lost 7 bases; unmatched junction nucleotides: 4. CDR1 and CDR2 (germline): SNHLY, FYNNEI. The CDR3 DNA reads TGTGCCAGCAAGGGACAGGGGTTCCAGCCCCAGCATTTT. Protein product: CASKGQGFQPQHF. Full variable domain (missing parts from reference TRBV2 and TRBJ1-5): EPEVTQTPSHQVTQMGQEVILRCVPISNHLYFYWYRQILGQKVEFLVSFYNNEISEKSEIFDDQFSVERPDGSNFTLKIRSTKLEDSAMYFCASKGQGFQPQHFGDGTRLSIL.